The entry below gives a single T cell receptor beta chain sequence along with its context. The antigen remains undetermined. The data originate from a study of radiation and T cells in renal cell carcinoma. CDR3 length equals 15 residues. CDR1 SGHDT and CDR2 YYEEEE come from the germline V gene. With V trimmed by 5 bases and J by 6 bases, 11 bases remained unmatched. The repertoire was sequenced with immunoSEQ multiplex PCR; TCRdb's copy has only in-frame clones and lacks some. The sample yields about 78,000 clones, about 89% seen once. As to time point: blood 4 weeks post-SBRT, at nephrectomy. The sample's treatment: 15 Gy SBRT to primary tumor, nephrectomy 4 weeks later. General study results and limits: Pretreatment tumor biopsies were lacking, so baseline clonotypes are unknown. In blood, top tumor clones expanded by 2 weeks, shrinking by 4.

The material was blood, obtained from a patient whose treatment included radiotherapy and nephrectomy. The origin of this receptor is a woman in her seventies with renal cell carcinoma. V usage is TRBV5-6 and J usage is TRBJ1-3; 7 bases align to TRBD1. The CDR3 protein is CASSPGTARKNTIYF. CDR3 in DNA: TGTGCCAGCAGTCCCGGGACAGCGAGAAAAAACACCATATATTTT. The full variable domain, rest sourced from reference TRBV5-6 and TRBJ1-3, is DAGVTQSPTHLIKTRGQQVTLRCSPKSGHDTVSWYQQALGQGPQFIFQYYEEEERQRGNFPDRFSGHQFPNYSSELNVNALLLGDSALYLCASSPGTARKNTIYFGEGSWLTVV.